This TCR beta chain was sequenced for a study of early T cells in non-severe SARS-CoV-2 infection. A remark on this clonotype: Relative to the germline gene, one junction end is altered; a read error may explain this.

CDR3 length: 14 residues. Germline-derived CDR1 and CDR2 are MNHEY and SVGAGI. Individual cDNA molecules were tagged with unique molecular identifiers, the study reported. TCRdb called the 5' RACE reads again in MiXCR, with one record for every CDR3 protein. The data hold roughly 110,000 distinct CDR3 sequences, with around 10% observed a single time. This receptor was taken from an adult who was a healthcare worker with PCR-confirmed SARS-CoV-2 infection or an uninfected control (not recorded which). V usage is TRBV6-5 and J usage is TRBJ2-7; TRBD1 agrees at 8 bases. Sequenced: whole blood. CDR3 sequence: CASRTGTGTYKQYF. The CDR3 nucleotides are TGTGCCAGCAGAACCGGGACAGGTACCTACAAGCAGTACTTC.